The 11 T cell receptor beta chains below all came from one sample that was sequenced in a study of T cell repertoires in cytomegalovirus infection (dated by TCRdb to between 2019 and 2020). What this sample's treatment or condition label stands for: in vitro stimulation with specific CMV peptide epitopes to enrich CMV-specific T cells. Sequencing took place on an Illumina HiSeq 1500. The public reads were reprocessed in TCRdb via fastp at Q25 and MiXCR, keeping in-frame beta chains. For every CDR3 protein sequence, its rows merge into one entry that carries the most common genes and DNA. The sample contains roughly 70,000 distinct CDR3 sequences, roughly 20% of them found a single time. The top ten constitute approximately 61% of the sample. These receptors' targets are unknown. Material: CD8+ T cells from cultured PBMCs, obtained from culture after CMV antigen stimulation. Receptors were obtained from a human donor in good health (CMV status not recorded). Some clones in this sample may be carry-over from other donors' samples.

V gene TRBV7-6 combines with J gene TRBJ1-5; the D gene is possibly TRBD1 (6 bases). The ends were cut back, 4 bases at V and 5 bases at J, with 9 bases in the middle. The CDR3 totals 13 residues. Germline CDR1 reads SGHVS; CDR2 reads FNYEAQ. CDR3 DNA: TGTGCCAGCAGCTCTAACAGGGATCAGCCCCAGCATTTT. Protein sequence: CASSSNRDQPQHF.

Note on this clonotype: One junction end disagrees with the germline gene, perhaps due to a read error. The chain combines TRBV7-7 with TRBJ2-7, with D possibly matching TRBD1 (6 bases). CDR3 length equals 13 residues. Germline lookup yields CDR1 SSHAT and CDR2 FNYEAQ (reference sequence). CDR3 DNA: TGTGCTAGCAGCCCCATACAGGGATACGAGCAGTACTTC. Translated: CASSPIQGYEQYF.

This clonotype has more than one count but fewer than ten. The chain recombines TRBV6-1 with TRBJ1-5; D is unresolved. CDR1 and CDR2 from the germline V gene are MNHNS and SASEGT. V dropped 1 base and J dropped 2 bases, with 15 bases sitting between them. The CDR3 covers 17 residues. CDR3 sequence: CASSEVSSSAGNQPQHF. The CDR3 region has the DNA TGTGCCAGCAGTGAAGTTTCATCCTCGGCGGGCAATCAGCCCCAGCATTTT.

This chain uses TRBV14 with TRBJ1-1; D uncertain. Looked up from germline, CDR1 is SGHDN and CDR2 is FVKESK. The CDR3 is 13 amino acids. Trimming left V 0 bases short and J 4 bases short, with 6 bases between. In DNA form, the CDR3 reads TGTGCCAGCAGCCAAGATACCCCCACTGAAGCTTTCTTT. Translating it yields CASSQDTPTEAFF.

Notes on this clonotype: The CDR3 does not close with the conserved phenylalanine or tryptophan, likely indicating a read error. CDR3 amino acids: CASSQVAQGGTEAFL. CDR3 nucleotides: TGCGCCAGCAGCCAAGTAGCCCAGGGGGGCACTGAAGCTTTCCTT. V is TRBV4-1 and J is TRBJ1-1; 7 nucleotides match TRBD1. The CDR3 spans 15 residues. CDR1 is MGHRA, CDR2 YSYEKL, per germline. After removal of 1 base from V and 4 bases from J, the junction contained 6 bases not matched to a gene.

This clonotype was detected only a few times. The rearrangement uses TRBV7-9 and TRBJ1-1; no reliable D call. Germline assignment: CDR1 SEHNR and CDR2 FQNEAQ (reference sequence). This CDR3 spans 13 amino acids. The germline V and J ends were trimmed by 7 bases and 0 bases, with 9 bases remaining between them. The CDR3 DNA is TGTGCCAGCATCAAGGTAGTGAACACTGAAGCTTTCTTT. As protein: CASIKVVNTEAFF.

This clonotype was picked up a small number of times. The chain joins TRBV6-8 to TRBJ1-2; the D gene is possibly TRBD1 (6 bases). CDR3 length: 15 amino acids. V lost 8 bases and J lost 3, with 19 bases in between. Germline CDR1 MNHGY, CDR2 SAAAGT. This CDR3 is CASLPLDRPDYGYTF. Written as DNA, the CDR3 is TGTGCCAGCCTCCCTCTAGACAGGCCTGACTATGGCTACACCTTC.

V and J are TRBV6-2 or TRBV6-3 and TRBJ2-1; 8 positions match TRBD2. Germline CDR1 MNHEY, CDR2 SVGEGT. CDR3 length equals 16 residues. V shed 2 bases, J shed 8 bases, and the junction held 11 bases outside the gene matches. As DNA, the CDR3 is TGTGCCAGCAGTTACGGAGGTGGGACTAGTTTCTATGAGCAGTTCTTC. Translated: CASSYGGGTSFYEQFF.

The chain employs TRBV7-9 and TRBJ1-1, with D possibly TRBD1 on 6 matching bases. Trimming took off 5 bases at V and 0 bases at J, with 13 bases between the two ends. Germline CDR1 is SEHNR and CDR2 is FQNEAQ (reference sequence). The CDR3 loop spans 15 amino acids. In DNA, the CDR3 is TGTGCCAGCAGCATACTGGACAGAATGAACACTGAAGCTTTCTTT. Its protein product is CASSILDRMNTEAFF.

This clonotype appeared a few times. The gene calls are TRBV7-6 and TRBJ1-4, with 7 bases matching TRBD1. The CDR3 is 16 amino acids. CDR1 and CDR2 from the germline V gene are SGHVS and FNYEAQ. Unmatched junction bases numbered 14, after V lost 5 bases and J lost 8 bases. CDR3 residues: CASSLELTGAGEKLFF. The CDR3 DNA sequence: TGTGCCAGCAGCCTAGAGCTCACAGGGGCGGGCGAAAAACTGTTTTTT. Based on the CDR3 plus reference TRBV7-6 and TRBJ1-4, the full variable domain is GAGVSQSPRYKVTKRGQDVALRCDPISGHVSLYWYRQALGQGPEFLTYFNYEAQQDKSGLPNDRFSAERPEGSISTLTIQRTEQRDSAMYRCASSLELTGAGEKLFFGSGTQLSVL.

This clonotype was seen at least ten times. V and J are TRBV7-8 and TRBJ1-4, with a possible D match to TRBD1 (6 bases). Germline-derived CDR1 and CDR2 are SGHVS and FQNEAQ. The CDR3 length is 14 residues. V lost 5 bases to trimming and J lost 8 bases, with 15 bases between them. CDR3 in DNA: TGTGCCAGCAGCCTTGTTGAGGGGGGCGAAAAACTGTTTTTT. It specifies CASSLVEGGEKLFF.